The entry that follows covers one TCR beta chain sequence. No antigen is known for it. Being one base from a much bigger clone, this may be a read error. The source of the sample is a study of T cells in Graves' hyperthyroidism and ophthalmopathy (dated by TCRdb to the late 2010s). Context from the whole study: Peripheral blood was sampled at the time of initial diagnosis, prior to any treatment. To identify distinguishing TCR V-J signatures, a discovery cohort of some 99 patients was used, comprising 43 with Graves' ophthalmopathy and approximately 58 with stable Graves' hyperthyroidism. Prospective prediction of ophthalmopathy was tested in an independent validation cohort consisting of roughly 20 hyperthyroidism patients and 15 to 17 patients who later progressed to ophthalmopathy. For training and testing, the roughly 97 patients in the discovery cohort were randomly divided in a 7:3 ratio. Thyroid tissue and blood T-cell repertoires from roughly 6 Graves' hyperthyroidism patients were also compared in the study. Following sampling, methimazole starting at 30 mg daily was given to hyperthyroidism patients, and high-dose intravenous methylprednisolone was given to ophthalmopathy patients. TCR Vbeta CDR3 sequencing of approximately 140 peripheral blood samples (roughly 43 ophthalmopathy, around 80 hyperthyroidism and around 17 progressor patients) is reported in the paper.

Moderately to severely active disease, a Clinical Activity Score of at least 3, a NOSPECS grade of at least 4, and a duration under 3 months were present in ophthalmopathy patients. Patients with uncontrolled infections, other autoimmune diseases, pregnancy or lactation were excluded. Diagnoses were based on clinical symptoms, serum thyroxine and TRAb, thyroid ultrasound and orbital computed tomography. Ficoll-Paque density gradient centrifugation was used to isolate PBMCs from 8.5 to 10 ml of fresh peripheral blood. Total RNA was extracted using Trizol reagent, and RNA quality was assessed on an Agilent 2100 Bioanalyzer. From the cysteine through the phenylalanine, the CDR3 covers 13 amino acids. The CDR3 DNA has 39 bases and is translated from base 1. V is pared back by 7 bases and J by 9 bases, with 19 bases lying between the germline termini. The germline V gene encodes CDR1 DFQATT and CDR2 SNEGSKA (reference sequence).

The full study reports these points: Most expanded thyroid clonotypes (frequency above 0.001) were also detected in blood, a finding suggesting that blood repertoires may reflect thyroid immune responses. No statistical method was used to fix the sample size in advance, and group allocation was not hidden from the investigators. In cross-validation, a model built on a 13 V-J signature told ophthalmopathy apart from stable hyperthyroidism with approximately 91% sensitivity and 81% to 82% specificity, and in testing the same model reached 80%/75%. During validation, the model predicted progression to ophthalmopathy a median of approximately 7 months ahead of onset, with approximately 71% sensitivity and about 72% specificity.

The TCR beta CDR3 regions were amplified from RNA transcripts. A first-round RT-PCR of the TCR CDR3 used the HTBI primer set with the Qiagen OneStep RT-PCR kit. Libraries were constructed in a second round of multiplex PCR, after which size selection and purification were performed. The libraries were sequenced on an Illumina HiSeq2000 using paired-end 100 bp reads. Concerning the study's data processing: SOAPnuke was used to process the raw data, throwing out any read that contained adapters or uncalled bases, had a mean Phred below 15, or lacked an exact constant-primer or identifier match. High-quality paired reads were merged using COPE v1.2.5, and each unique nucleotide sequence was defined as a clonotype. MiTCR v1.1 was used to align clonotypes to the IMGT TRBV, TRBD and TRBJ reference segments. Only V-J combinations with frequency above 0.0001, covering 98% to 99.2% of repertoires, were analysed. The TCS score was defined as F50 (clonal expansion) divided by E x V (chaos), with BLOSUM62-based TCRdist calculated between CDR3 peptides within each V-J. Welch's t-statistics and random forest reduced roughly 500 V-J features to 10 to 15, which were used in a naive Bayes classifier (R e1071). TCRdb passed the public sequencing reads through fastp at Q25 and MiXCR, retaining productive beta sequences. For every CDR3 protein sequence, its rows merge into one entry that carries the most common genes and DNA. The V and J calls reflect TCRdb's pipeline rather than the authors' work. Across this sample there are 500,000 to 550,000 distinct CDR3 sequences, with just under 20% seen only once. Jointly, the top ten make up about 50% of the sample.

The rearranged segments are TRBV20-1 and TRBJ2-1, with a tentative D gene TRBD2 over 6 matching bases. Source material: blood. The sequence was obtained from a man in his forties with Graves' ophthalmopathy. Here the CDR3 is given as CSVLLAGSSEQFF. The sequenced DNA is TGCAGTGTCCTTCTGGCGGGGTCCAGTGAGCAGTTCTTC.